Ten or more counts support the clone carrying this TCR beta chain. Antigen specificity is unknown. Disease duration was under 3 months in the ophthalmopathy patients, who also had a Clinical Activity Score of at least 3 and a NOSPECS grade of at least 4. The source of the sample is a study of T cells in Graves' hyperthyroidism and ophthalmopathy. Study-level results: Peripheral blood also featured most of the thyroid clonotypes expanded above 0.001. Stable hyperthyroidism was separated from ophthalmopathy by a model based on 13 V-J features.

Germline CDR1 is DFQATT and CDR2 is SNEGSKA (reference sequence). Trimming took 5 bases from V and 7 from J, leaving 17 bases between them. The CDR3 extends over 13 amino acids. Using RNA transcripts as the source, TCR beta CDR3 regions were amplified. A set of HTBI primers served as the primers for a first-round RT-PCR of the TCR CDR3. TCRdb passed the multiplex PCR reads through MiXCR, listing each CDR3 protein once. The table has around 600,000 distinct CDR3 sequences, roughly 15% seen once. The sequence derives from a woman between 45 and 60 years old with Graves' ophthalmopathy. The specimen sequenced was blood. The chain couples TRBV20-1 to TRBJ2-5; D not resolved. CDR3 DNA sequence: TGCAGTGCTCAGAGGCTAGTAGTTGGGACCCAGTACTTC. Amino acid sequence: CSAQRLVVGTQYF.